Listed below are T cell receptor beta chains from one sample, sequenced in a study of blood T cell repertoires in COVID-19. Data came from immunoSEQ multiplex PCR; TCRdb stores just in-frame clones and leaves some out. The table records approximately 360,000 clones, roughly four fifths of them present only once. Specimen: PBMCs or T cells enriched from blood (not recorded which). Receptor source: a woman between 50 and 59 years old who had recovered from COVID-19. Each CDR3 is given with its conserved first and last residue. A D gene is named only where the DNA matches it firmly. Only some rows state a clone size, as once, few, many or a class for expanded clones.

j_call clone_size cdr3_length v_call d_call cdr3_aa cdr3_nt
TRBJ2-1 . 17 TRBV9 . CASSAPGGAGMGGEQFF TGTGCCAGCAGCGCACCCGGAGGAGCCGGAATGGGGGGTGAGCAGTTCTTC
TRBJ2-7 . 15 TRBV2 . CASSDGLAGTYEQYF TGTGCCAGCAGTGATGGGTTGGCAGGGACCTACGAGCAGTACTTC
TRBJ1-4 . 15 TRBV2 . CASSEGRGFNEKLFF TGTGCCAGCAGTGAGGGTAGGGGCTTTAATGAAAAACTGTTTTTT
TRBJ1-4 . 13 TRBV19 . CASSVQSNEKLFF TGTGCCAGTAGTGTACAGAGTAATGAAAAACTGTTTTTT
TRBJ2-5 . 12 TRBV29-1 TRBD2 CSVETSGETQYF TGCAGCGTTGAAACTAGCGGAGAGACCCAGTACTTC
TRBJ1-3 . 15 TRBV7-2 . CASSSADSLGNTIYF TGTGCCAGCAGCTCGGCGGACAGTCTAGGAAACACCATATATTTT
TRBJ1-2 . 14 TRBV9 . CASSVGELNYGYTF TGTGCCAGCAGCGTAGGGGAGCTAAACTATGGCTACACCTTC
TRBJ2-7 . 14 TRBV4-1 . CASSQEGRVYEQYF TGCGCCAGCAGCCAAGAGGGCAGGGTCTACGAGCAGTACTTC
TRBJ2-5 once 17 TRBV4-2 . CASSQGVTRTSQETQYF TGTGCCAGCAGCCAAGGGGTCACGCGGACAAGCCAAGAGACCCAGTACTTC
TRBJ1-2 . 14 TRBV18 . CASSPPTNLYGYTF TGTGCCAGCTCACCACCGACAAACCTCTATGGCTACACCTTC
TRBJ2-5 few 14 TRBV3-1/TRBV3-2 TRBD1 CASSQDRDRETQYF TGTGCCAGCAGCCAAGATCGGGACAGGGAGACCCAGTACTTC
TRBJ2-1 few 15 TRBV7-9 . CASSRGTDLSLDQFF TGTGCCAGCAGCCGCGGGACAGACCTCTCCTTGGATCAGTTCTTC
TRBJ1-2 few 12 TRBV5-6 . CASSQNRVGYTF TGTGCCAGCAGCCAAAACAGGGTAGGCTACACCTTC
TRBJ2-1 . 15 TRBV19 . CASSIAGQGRDEQFF TGTGCCAGTAGTATAGCCGGGCAGGGCCGGGATGAGCAGTTCTTC
TRBJ1-5 . 16 TRBV4-3 . CASSQDVGAGDQPQHF TGCGCCAGCAGCCAAGATGTCGGCGCGGGGGATCAGCCCCAGCATTTT
TRBJ2-5 . 15 TRBV7-3 TRBD2 CASSQSGVGGGTQYF TGTGCCAGCAGCCAGAGCGGGGTCGGAGGAGGGACCCAGTACTTC
TRBJ1-1 . 14 TRBV29-1 . CSADVGQMNTEAFF TGCAGCGCCGACGTGGGGCAGATGAACACTGAAGCTTTCTTT
TRBJ1-2 . 14 TRBV7-8 TRBD1 CASSNRDRGGGYTF TGTGCCAGCAGCAACCGGGACAGGGGTGGAGGCTACACCTTC
TRBJ1-4 . 13 TRBV18 . CASARGLNEKLFF TGTGCCAGTGCAAGGGGCCTTAATGAAAAACTGTTTTTT
TRBJ1-4 . 16 TRBV5-1 TRBD1 CASSLGQGATNEKLFF TGCGCCAGCAGCCTCGGACAGGGCGCAACTAATGAAAAACTGTTTTTT
TRBJ1-6 . 13 TRBV12-3/TRBV12-4 . CASGLSRGSPLHF TGTGCCAGCGGACTTTCCCGGGGTTCACCCCTCCACTTT
TRBJ1-2 . 17 TRBV3-1/TRBV3-2 . CASSQACGKTTNYGYTF TGTGCCAGCAGCCAAGCCTGCGGGAAGACAACTAACTATGGCTACACCTTC
TRBJ2-6 . 15 TRBV7-2 . CASSLVFSGANVLTF TGTGCCAGCAGCCTTGTCTTCTCTGGGGCCAACGTCCTGACTTTC
TRBJ1-5 . 13 TRBV10-3 . CAISEPGSQPQHF TGTGCCATCAGTGAACCTGGGAGTCAGCCCCAGCATTTT
TRBJ1-1 few 13 TRBV27 . CASGKTGNTEAFF TGTGCCAGCGGAAAAACAGGGAACACTGAAGCTTTCTTT
TRBJ2-1 . 14 TRBV29-1 . CSVGPYVANNEQFF TGCAGCGTTGGGCCTTACGTCGCCAACAATGAGCAGTTCTTC
TRBJ1-2 once 16 TRBV7-9 TRBD1 CASSLSRDRINYGYTF TGTGCCAGCAGCCTGAGCCGGGACAGGATAAACTATGGCTACACCTTC
TRBJ2-5 . 13 TRBV29-1 . CSVVGRGVETQYF TGCAGCGTTGTGGGCAGGGGTGTGGAGACCCAGTACTTC
TRBJ1-2 . 14 TRBV3-1/TRBV3-2 . CASSQDTGNYGYTF TGTGCCAGCAGCCAAGATACGGGGAACTATGGCTACACCTTC
TRBJ2-3 . 18 TRBV7-7 TRBD2 CASSPGPLAGGPRDTQYF TGTGCCAGCAGCCCAGGGCCCCTAGCGGGAGGGCCGAGAGATACGCAGTATTTT
TRBJ1-2 once 14 TRBV5-5 . CASSSQQLDYGYTF TGTGCCAGCAGCTCTCAACAGCTGGACTATGGCTACACCTTC
TRBJ1-1 . 15 TRBV13 . CASSGHAIGNTEAFF TGTGCCAGCAGCGGACATGCCATAGGGAACACTGAAGCTTTCTTT
TRBJ2-7 . 16 TRBV2 TRBD1 CASSEVWGTDLYEQYF TGTGCCAGCAGTGAAGTTTGGGGGACAGACCTCTACGAGCAGTACTTC
TRBJ2-5 few 15 TRBV5-1 TRBD2 CASMFSGRAAETQYF TGCGCCAGCATGTTTAGCGGGAGGGCAGCAGAGACCCAGTACTTC
TRBJ1-3 . 16 TRBV7-9 . CASSHQGPNSGNTIYF TGTGCCAGCAGCCATCAGGGGCCAAACTCTGGAAACACCATATATTTT
TRBJ1-5 . 12 TRBV12-3/TRBV12-4 . CASSFPDQPQHF TGTGCCAGCAGTTTCCCCGATCAGCCCCAGCATTTT
TRBJ1-2 . 14 TRBV4-3 . CASSQEGRPYGYTF TGCGCCAGCAGCCAAGAGGGGAGACCCTATGGCTACACCTTC
TRBJ1-2 . 13 TRBV5-1 . CASSSTNNPGYTF TGCGCCAGCAGCTCGACTAACAACCCTGGCTACACCTTC
TRBJ1-2 . 15 TRBV27 . CASSLGGVPGYGYTF TGTGCCAGCAGTTTAGGCGGGGTCCCCGGCTATGGCTACACCTTC
TRBJ2-5 . 16 TRBV11-3 TRBD2 CASSLASGAYQETQYF TGTGCCAGCAGCTTAGCTAGCGGGGCCTACCAAGAGACCCAGTACTTC
TRBJ2-1 . 13 TRBV12-3/TRBV12-4 . CARGAGRYNEQFF TGTGCCCGCGGGGCGGGGAGATACAATGAGCAGTTCTTC
TRBJ1-3 . 16 TRBV2 . CASTLGTPYAGNTIYF TGTGCCAGCACTCTTGGGACACCGTATGCTGGAAACACCATATATTTT
TRBJ2-1 . 14 TRBV3-1/TRBV3-2 TRBD2 CASSQSGRVDEQFF TGTGCCAGCAGCCAAAGCGGGAGGGTCGATGAGCAGTTCTTC
TRBJ1-4 . 15 TRBV6-5 TRBD1 CASSSNRGGEEKLFF TGTGCCAGCAGTTCGAACAGGGGGGGAGAAGAAAAACTGTTTTTT
TRBJ2-7 . 13 TRBV19 . CASSIGRVYEQYF TGTGCCAGTAGTATAGGGCGGGTCTACGAGCAGTACTTC
TRBJ2-2 . 18 TRBV2 TRBD1 CASSGRGQGVQYTGELFF TGTGCCAGCAGTGGACGTGGACAGGGGGTTCAGTACACCGGGGAGCTGTTTTTT
TRBJ2-3 once 19 TRBV7-2 TRBD2 CASSLVSRSGGRGADTQYF TGTGCCAGCAGCTTAGTTAGCCGTAGCGGGGGGAGGGGGGCAGATACGCAGTATTTT
TRBJ2-2 . 16 TRBV2 TRBD1 CASRTGPTPNTGELFF TGTGCCAGCAGGACAGGGCCCACACCAAACACCGGGGAGCTGTTTTTT
TRBJ1-3 once 17 TRBV6-1 TRBD1 CASSETTGGFSGNTIYF TGTGCCAGCAGTGAGACGACAGGGGGCTTTTCTGGAAACACCATATATTTT
TRBJ1-1 . 16 TRBV5-1 . CASSYALRGMDTEAFF TGCGCCAGCAGCTATGCGTTACGGGGGATGGACACTGAAGCTTTCTTT
TRBJ1-6 . 14 TRBV27 . CASSSQQVNSPLHF TGTGCCAGCAGTTCCCAGCAGGTTAATTCACCCCTCCACTTT
TRBJ1-5 few 13 TRBV20-1 . CSASAGVNQPQHF TGCAGTGCTAGTGCAGGGGTTAATCAGCCCCAGCATTTT
TRBJ1-1 . 16 TRBV5-5 TRBD1 CASSSGRTGFVTEAFF TGTGCCAGCAGCTCGGGCCGGACAGGGTTTGTCACTGAAGCTTTCTTT
TRBJ2-2 . 15 TRBV27 . CASSLRGANTGELFF TGTGCCAGCAGCCTCCGGGGTGCTAACACCGGGGAGCTGTTTTTT